This T cell receptor (beta chain) was sequenced during a study of blood T cell repertoires in COVID-19. Study background: Sites across the United States, Italy and Spain contributed samples from acute and convalescent COVID-19. The cDNA or gDNA used as material had been derived from T cells, B-cell-depleted T cells, or PBMCs.

As handled by the study authors: Estimation of nucleated cell counts was performed using reference gene primer amplification. Only in-frame clones appear in the TCRdb table, and some are missing; sequencing was by immunoSEQ multiplex PCR. Clone size and V and J calls were adopted from that table, with D and trimming inferred from the DNA. The sample holds approximately 50,000 clones, about 90% seen once. This CDR3 spans 15 amino acids. Germline V CDR1 and CDR2: SNHLY, FYNNEI. Trimming took 3 bases from V and 4 from J; bases not matched to a gene: 8. Specimen: peripheral blood. The source of this sequence is a human donor in a cohort sampled during active COVID-19. This chain connects TRBV2 to TRBJ1-2; TRBD1 agrees at 7 bases. The CDR3 loop is CASSDSRQGGYGYTF. The CDR3 region has the DNA TGTGCCAGCAGTGATTCCCGACAGGGCGGCTATGGCTACACCTTC.